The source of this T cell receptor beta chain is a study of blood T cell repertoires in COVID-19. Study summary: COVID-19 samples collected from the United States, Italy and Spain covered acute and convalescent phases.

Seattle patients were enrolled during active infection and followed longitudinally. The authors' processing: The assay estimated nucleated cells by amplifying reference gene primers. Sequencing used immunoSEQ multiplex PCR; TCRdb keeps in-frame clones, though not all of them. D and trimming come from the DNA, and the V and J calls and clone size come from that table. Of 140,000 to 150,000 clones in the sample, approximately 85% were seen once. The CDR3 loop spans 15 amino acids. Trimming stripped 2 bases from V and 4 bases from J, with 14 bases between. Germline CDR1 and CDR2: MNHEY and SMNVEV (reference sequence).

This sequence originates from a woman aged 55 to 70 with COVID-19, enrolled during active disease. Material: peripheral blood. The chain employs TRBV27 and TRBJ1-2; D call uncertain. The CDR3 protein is CASSLGQTLPYGYTF. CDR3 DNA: TGTGCCAGCAGTTTAGGGCAAACCCTCCCCTATGGCTACACCTTC.